These 26 T cell receptor beta chains were sequenced from one sample in a study of cytomegalovirus exposure and HLA in healthy donors. The PCR made use of 60 Vbeta and 13 Jbeta primers. Using immunoSEQ multiplex PCR, the repertoire was profiled, and TCRdb retains in-frame clones only, with some absent. The sample holds 85,000 to 90,000 clones, around 76% seen once. The sequenced sample was PBMCs. The source is a man aged 25 to 45 in good health and CMV-seropositive.

The chain joins TRBV6-5 to TRBJ1-1; TRBD1 might be the D (6 bases). V was pared by 6 bases and J by 4 bases, with 18 bases between. CDR3 length: 15 amino acids. Germline lookup yields CDR1 MNHEY and CDR2 SVGAGI. The CDR3 nucleotides read TGTGCCAGCAGGGGAGGGAGGGGGGAGAGCACTGAAGCTTTCTTT. Translated: CASRGGRGESTEAFF.

This chain uses TRBV9 with TRBJ2-5; 9 nucleotides align to TRBD1. V lost 3 bases to trimming and J lost 5 bases; unmatched junction nucleotides: 5. This CDR3 is 14 amino acids long. Germline CDR1 is SGDLS and CDR2 is YYNGEE. The DNA for the CDR3 is TGTGCCAGCAGCGAGGGGACAGGGTGGGAGACCCAGTACTTC. Protein sequence: CASSEGTGWETQYF.

This clone was picked up a small number of times. This chain connects TRBV5-1 to TRBJ2-5, with D maybe TRBD1 (5 bases). V lost 2 bases to trimming and J lost 0 bases, with 5 bases between them. Germline V lookup: CDR1 SGHRS, CDR2 YFSETQ. The length of the CDR3 is 13 residues. CDR3 DNA: TGCGCCAGCAGCTTCAGGGACCAAGAGACCCAGTACTTC. Translated: CASSFRDQETQYF.

The chain has TRBV12-5 and TRBJ2-5, with D tentatively TRBD1 (5 bases). Germline loops: CDR1 LGHNT, CDR2 FRNRAP. The CDR3 is 17 residues long. The ends were cut back, 3 bases at V and 3 bases at J, with 20 bases in the middle. Here the CDR3 reads CASGLGKVGPGKETQYF. CDR3 bases: TGTGCTAGTGGTTTAGGCAAGGTCGGACCAGGGAAAGAGACCCAGTACTTC.

The CDR3: CASSPPSRKEGYEQYF. In nucleotides, the CDR3 is TGTGCCAGCTCACCACCCTCCCGGAAAGAGGGTTACGAGCAGTACTTC. V usage is TRBV18 and J usage is TRBJ2-7, with a possible D match to TRBD2 (5 bases). Germline CDR1 and CDR2: KGHSH and LQKENI. This CDR3 is 16 amino acids long. Trimming stripped 0 bases from V and 4 bases from J, with 16 bases between. Full variable domain (remainder filled in from reference TRBV18 and TRBJ2-7): NAGVMQNPRHLVRRRGQEARLRCSPMKGHSHVYWYRQLPEEGLKFMVYLQKENIIDESGMPKERFSAEFPKEGPSILRIQQVVRGDSAAYFCASSPPSRKEGYEQYFGPGTRLTVT.

The chain couples TRBV30 to TRBJ2-1, with 10 positions matching TRBD2. The CDR3 consists of 14 residues. Losses at the gene ends were 0 bases for V and 9 bases for J; bases not matched to a gene: 5. Germline CDR1 reads GTSNPN; CDR2 reads SVGIG (reference sequence). Here the CDR3 reads CAWSVQRGGIEQFF. The CDR3 DNA is TGTGCCTGGAGTGTGCAGCGGGGGGGCATTGAGCAGTTCTTC.

The table lists this clone with a few counts. This chain joins TRBV4-1 and TRBJ1-4; D is uncertain. Per the germline V gene, CDR1 is MGHRA and CDR2 is YSYEKL. V lost 3 bases to trimming and J lost 3 bases, with 17 bases between them. CDR3 size: 17 residues. CDR3 in amino acids: CASSQSGGRSPNEKLFF. The CDR3 region has the DNA TGCGCCAGCAGCCAGAGCGGCGGGCGCTCGCCTAATGAAAAACTGTTTTTT.

The rearrangement uses TRBV29-1 and TRBJ2-3, with D maybe TRBD2 (6 bases). In germline, CDR1 is SQVTM, CDR2 ANQGSEA. The CDR3 totals 15 residues. V dropped 3 bases and J dropped 4 bases, with 17 bases sitting between them. The CDR3 here is CSVDRGKIVADTQYF. CDR3 coding DNA: TGCAGCGTTGACCGGGGGAAGATTGTCGCAGATACGCAGTATTTT.

This chain joins TRBV4-1 and TRBJ1-2, with 10 nucleotides matching TRBD1. CDR1 is MGHRA and CDR2 is YSYEKL in the germline V gene. CDR3 length equals 16 residues. The J segment lost 5 bases and the V segment lost 0 bases, leaving 6 bases of the junction unmatched. DNA of the CDR3: TGCGCCAGCAGCCAAGAGTCTCCGGGACAGGGGTATGGCTACACCTTC. Residues: CASSQESPGQGYGYTF.

This chain joins TRBV6-1 and TRBJ1-6, with 11 bases lining up with TRBD1. CDR3 length: 16 residues. Germline CDR1 and CDR2: MNHNS and SASEGT. V trimming: 2 bases; J trimming: 8 bases; junction bases outside the gene matches: 5. The CDR3 DNA follows: TGTGCCAGCAGTGAACGGACAGGGGGCTCCTATTCACCCCTCCACTTT. Translated: CASSERTGGSYSPLHF.

This sequence joins TRBV5-3 and TRBJ2-3, with D maybe TRBD2 (7 bases). TRBV5-3 qualifies as an ORF whose function is uncertain. Between the trimmed V and J ends, which lost 5 bases and 4 bases, there was a span of 17 bases. This CDR3 is built from 15 residues. CDR3 sequence: CARRPGGTRSDTQYF. The CDR3 bases are TGTGCCAGAAGGCCGGGGGGCACGAGGTCAGATACGCAGTATTTT.

The count of this clone is one. The V and J genes are TRBV4-1 and TRBJ1-5; TRBD1 is a possible D gene (6 bases). CDR1 is MGHRA and CDR2 is YSYEKL in the germline V gene. V lost 1 base, J lost 7 bases, and 17 bases lay in between. The CDR3 totals 16 residues. The CDR3 DNA reads TGCGCCAGCAGCCAAGTTTTGGGGGGGGCCCAACAGCCCCAGCATTTT. This encodes CASSQVLGGAQQPQHF.

The chain is built from TRBV4-1 and TRBJ1-4, with 10 bases aligning to TRBD1. The CDR3 extends over 14 amino acids. After removal of 5 bases from V and 5 bases from J, the junction contained 2 bases not matched to a gene. Germline V CDR1 and CDR2: MGHRA, YSYEKL. In DNA, the CDR3 is TGCGCCAGCAGCGGGACAGGGGTCAATGAAAAACTGTTTTTT. Amino acid sequence: CASSGTGVNEKLFF.

This chain uses TRBV14 with TRBJ1-1; 7 bases are shared with TRBD1. CDR3 size: 15 residues. CDR1 and CDR2 from the germline V gene are SGHDN and FVKESK. V shed 4 bases, J shed 0 bases, and the junction held 5 bases outside the gene matches. CDR3 sequence reads: CASSRLDRVNTEAFF. As DNA, the CDR3 is TGTGCCAGCAGCCGCCTAGACAGGGTGAACACTGAAGCTTTCTTT.

CDR3 protein: CASSVGTDRGMSKVFF. CDR3 DNA sequence: TGTGCCAGCAGCGTAGGGACAGACAGGGGGATGTCTAAAGTGTTTTTT. V and J are TRBV9 and TRBJ1-4; 9 bases are shared with TRBD1. The CDR3 length is 16 residues. Unmatched junction bases numbered 15, after V lost 0 bases and J lost 15 bases. In germline, CDR1 is SGDLS, CDR2 YYNGEE.

The genes are TRBV7-3 and TRBJ1-6; a possible D gene is TRBD1 (6 bases). V gave up 5 bases and J gave up 0 bases, with 11 bases separating them. CDR1 is SGHTA, CDR2 FQGTGA, per germline. The CDR3 spans 16 residues. CDR3 DNA sequence: TGTGCCAGCAGCCGAGGACAGAACTCCTATAATTCACCCCTCCACTTT. Translated, it gives CASSRGQNSYNSPLHF. Using reference TRBV7-3 and TRBJ1-6 for the parts outside the CDR3, the full variable domain is GAGVSQTPSNKVTEKGKYVELRCDPISGHTALYWYRQSLGQGPEFLIYFQGTGAADDSGLPNDRFFAVRPEGSVSTLKIQRTERGDSAVYLCASSRGQNSYNSPLHFGNGTRLTVT.

The chain joins TRBV18 to TRBJ2-6; a possible D gene is TRBD1 (5 bases). Germline CDR1 and CDR2: KGHSH and LQKENI. This CDR3 spans 15 amino acids. Trimming cost V 3 bases and J 0 bases, with 6 bases left between them. CDR3 in amino acids: CASSPTASGANVLTF. DNA of the CDR3: TGTGCCAGCTCACCGACAGCCTCTGGGGCCAACGTCCTGACTTTC.

This clone was recorded a few times. The chain recombines TRBV6-5 with TRBJ1-3; D gene ambiguous. Germline-derived CDR1 and CDR2 are MNHEY and SVGAGI. V lost 0 bases to trimming and J lost 0 bases, with 6 bases between them. There are 15 residues in the CDR3. CDR3: CASSYSSGSGNTIYF. CDR3 bases: TGTGCCAGCAGTTACTCGTCGGGCTCTGGAAACACCATATATTTT.

This clone turned up a few times. The gene calls are TRBV7-3 and TRBJ2-3, with TRBD2 matching 7 bases. The CDR3 totals 15 residues. The V segment lost 2 bases and the J segment 0 bases; nucleotides outside the gene matches: 2. Germline-derived CDR1 and CDR2 are SGHTA and FQGTGA. The CDR3 protein is CASSLDGGSTDTQYF. The DNA for the CDR3 is TGTGCCAGCAGCTTAGACGGGGGGAGCACAGATACGCAGTATTTT.

The genes are TRBV29-1 and TRBJ2-7; 9 bases match TRBD1. CDR3 length equals 13 residues. Germline-derived CDR1 and CDR2 are SQVTM and ANQGSEA. Germline trimming cut 7 bases from V and 3 bases from J; bases unmatched to any gene: 7. The CDR3 is CSATDRGYYEQYF. CDR3 coding DNA: TGCAGCGCTACGGACAGGGGTTACTACGAGCAGTACTTC.

This clone was observed many times. The chain has TRBV7-2 and TRBJ1-2; TRBD1 is a possible D gene (5 bases). Germline lookup yields CDR1 SGHTA and CDR2 FQGNSA. V was shortened by 6 bases and J by 4 bases, with 12 bases between the two germline ends. The CDR3 spans 13 residues. The CDR3 is CASSQGVVYGYTF. CDR3 nucleotides: TGTGCCAGCAGTCAAGGGGTTGTCTATGGCTACACCTTC.

The chain has TRBV10-3 and TRBJ2-2; D is unresolved. The CDR3 loop spans 18 amino acids. Germline V gene sequence: CDR1 ENHRY, CDR2 SYGVKD. V was clipped by 0 bases and J by 5 bases, with 19 bases between them. The CDR3 bases are TGTGCCATCAGTGAGTCGACCGAGGTCAGCCCGAGAACCGGGGAGCTGTTTTTT. Amino acids: CAISESTEVSPRTGELFF.

The chain joins TRBV12-5 to TRBJ2-5, with 10 nucleotides matching TRBD2. Germline CDR1 and CDR2: LGHNT and FRNRAP. CDR3 length: 16 residues. V dropped 1 base and J dropped 1; count of bases not matched to a gene: 3. The DNA for the CDR3 is TGTGCTAGTGGTTTGGGGACTAGCGGCTCCCAAGAGACCCAGTACTTC. Protein sequence: CASGLGTSGSQETQYF.

This sequence joins TRBV2 and TRBJ1-2, with a possible D match to TRBD1 (5 bases). Trimming took 6 bases from V and 3 from J, leaving 17 bases between them. The germline V gene encodes CDR1 SNHLY and CDR2 FYNNEI. The CDR3 runs 15 residues. The DNA for the CDR3 is TGTGCCAGCAGGGGAGGACACTCCGGGGACTATGGCTACACCTTC. This encodes CASRGGHSGDYGYTF.

The genes are TRBV6-5 and TRBJ1-5; 7 bases agree with TRBD1. CDR3 length equals 14 residues. Unmatched junction bases numbered 6, after V lost 2 bases and J lost 8 bases. Germline CDR1 reads MNHEY; CDR2 reads SVGAGI. CDR3 sequence: CASSYRAGQEPQHF. CDR3 DNA: TGTGCCAGCAGTTACAGGGCAGGACAGGAGCCCCAGCATTTT.

This clone was observed a single time. The same CDR3 is also encoded by other DNA sequences in this sample. The chain is built from TRBV9 and TRBJ2-1, with D possibly TRBD1 on 6 matching bases. The V gene's germline CDR1 is SGDLS and CDR2 YYNGEE. Trimming removed 0 bases from V and 0 bases from J, with 7 bases in between. The CDR3 is made up of 15 amino acids. The CDR3 nucleotides read TGTGCCAGCAGCGTAGGCAGGGGCTCCTACAATGAGCAGTTCTTC. Translating gives CASSVGRGSYNEQFF.